The sequence of this TCR beta chain was determined in a study of T-cell memory formation after mild COVID-19. Study at large: Clusters of TCRs were largely donor specific.

This clonotype was seen many times. The target antigen is unknown. CDR1 and CDR2 from the germline V gene are SGHAT and FQNNGV. The CDR3 extends over 14 amino acids. V shed 4 bases and J 4 bases; nucleotides not matched to a gene: 6. cDNA libraries for TCR alpha and TCR beta, carrying sample barcodes and UMIs, came from 5'RACE with constant-segment primers. TCRdb re-derived calls from the 5' RACE reads in MiXCR, one entry per CDR3 protein. The table lists 40,000 to 60,000 distinct CDR3 sequences, 9.3% of them singletons. Study observations and caveats: Memory sampled before infection contained some responding clones, suggesting cross-reactive memory joined.

The genes are TRBV11-2 and TRBJ2-7, with 8 positions matching TRBD1. Sequenced input: PBMCs or a T cell subset sorted from them (not recorded which). The TCR originated in an adult woman who had mild COVID-19 (a few samples of this study predate the infection). Cell type and time point are not known. CDR3: CASSSGTGLYEQYF. The DNA of the CDR3 is TGTGCCAGCAGCTCCGGGACAGGTTTATACGAGCAGTACTTC.